These T cell receptor beta chains were read from a single sample in a study of T cell responses to AZD1222 COVID-19 vaccine. The table came from immunoSEQ multiplex PCR; TCRdb's copy has only in-frame clones and leaves some out. The sample has roughly 160,000 clones; around 88% are singletons. The sample in question was peripheral blood, obtained 28 days after the second AZD1222 dose. All receptors derive from an adult who received the AZD1222 COVID-19 vaccine. CDR3s leave out the opening cysteine and the closing phenylalanine or tryptophan. Only some rows state a clone size, as once, few, many or a class for expanded clones.

>TRBJ2-7|TRBV21-1|-
ASSNQGWYEQY
>TRBJ1-2|TRBV14|-
ASSRQTGYGYT
>TRBJ1-1|TRBV12-5|-
ASGLGFADEAF
>TRBJ1-1|TRBV24-1|-
AAGNTEAF
>TRBJ2-7|TRBV19|-
ASSMGQGLVFEQY
>TRBJ2-1|TRBV11-3|-
ASSRQGMRNEQF
>TRBJ1-2|TRBV12-3/TRBV12-4|-
ASISGTGYGYT
>TRBJ1-1|TRBV11-2|few
ASSFPTAPGRMNTEAF
>TRBJ1-1|TRBV29-1|-
SVPPRTGVNTEAF
>TRBJ2-1|TRBV10-2|-
ASRDRDYNEQF
>TRBJ1-2|TRBV4-1|-
ASSQTTGENYGYT
>TRBJ1-1|TRBV4-1|few
ASSLRTGGIAF
>TRBJ1-2|TRBV4-1|-
ASSQELTGFMDGYT
>TRBJ1-2|TRBV19|-
ASLDRYRYGYT
>TRBJ1-2|TRBV2|-
ASTVTGNGYT
>TRBJ1-1|TRBV10-2|-
ASTGPRNTEAF
>TRBJ1-4|TRBV5-1|-
ASSWQGIEGKLF
>TRBJ2-2|TRBV27|-
ASSPLDRGRTGELF
>TRBJ2-3|TRBV10-3|-
AIRGTSGGSPSTDTQY
>TRBJ2-5|TRBV9|-
ASSVTGKETQY
>TRBJ1-6|TRBV14|-
ASSQAGVLALH
>TRBJ1-2|TRBV12-3/TRBV12-4|-
ASSPNPLYGYT
>TRBJ2-7|TRBV18|-
ASSPSRGFEQY
>TRBJ2-7|TRBV10-1|-
ASSEGLAVWEQY
>TRBJ1-2|TRBV6-5|-
ATVQGQGVNYGYT
>TRBJ1-3|TRBV19|-
ASSSFGGISSGNTIY
>TRBJ1-6|TRBV6-5|-
ASSYDRSNSPLH
>TRBJ1-2|TRBV4-2|once
ASSRTDRGYGYT
>TRBJ1-2|TRBV10-2|-
ASSLDSMAGGYT
>TRBJ1-4|TRBV6-2/TRBV6-3|-
ASSLVAEKLF
>TRBJ1-5|TRBV10-3|-
AISLGQHERGNQPQH
>TRBJ1-6|TRBV19|few
ASSWTVRNSPLH
>TRBJ2-1|TRBV4-3|-
ASSQEGSSSYNEQF
>TRBJ2-7|TRBV25-1|-
ASSCPSRHYEQY
>TRBJ1-5|TRBV18|-
ASSGDQPQH
>TRBJ1-2|TRBV5-1|-
ASSLATDHYT
>TRBJ2-3|TRBV10-1|-
ASSDPPSDTQY
>TRBJ2-1|TRBV7-2|-
ASSFGDSYNEQF
>TRBJ1-1|TRBV25-1|-
ASSEGGQGAREAF
>TRBJ1-5|TRBV6-5|-
ASSQSDPGQPQH
>TRBJ1-6|TRBV10-3|-
AISEKQIYNSPLH
>TRBJ2-1|TRBV9|-
ASSVGSGNEQF